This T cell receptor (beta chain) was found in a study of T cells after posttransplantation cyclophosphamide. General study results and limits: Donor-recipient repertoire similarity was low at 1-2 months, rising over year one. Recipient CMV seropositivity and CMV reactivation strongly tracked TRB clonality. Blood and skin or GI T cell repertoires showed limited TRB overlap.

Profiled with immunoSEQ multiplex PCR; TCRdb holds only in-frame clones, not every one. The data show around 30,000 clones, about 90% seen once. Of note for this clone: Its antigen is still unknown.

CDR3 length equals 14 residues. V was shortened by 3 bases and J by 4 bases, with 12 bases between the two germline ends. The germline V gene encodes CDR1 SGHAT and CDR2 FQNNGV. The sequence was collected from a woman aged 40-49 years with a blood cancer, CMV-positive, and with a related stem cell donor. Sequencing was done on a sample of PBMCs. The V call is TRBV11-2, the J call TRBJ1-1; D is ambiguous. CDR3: CASSFEGVSTEAFF. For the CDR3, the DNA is TGTGCCAGCAGCTTTGAGGGTGTGAGCACTGAAGCTTTCTTT.